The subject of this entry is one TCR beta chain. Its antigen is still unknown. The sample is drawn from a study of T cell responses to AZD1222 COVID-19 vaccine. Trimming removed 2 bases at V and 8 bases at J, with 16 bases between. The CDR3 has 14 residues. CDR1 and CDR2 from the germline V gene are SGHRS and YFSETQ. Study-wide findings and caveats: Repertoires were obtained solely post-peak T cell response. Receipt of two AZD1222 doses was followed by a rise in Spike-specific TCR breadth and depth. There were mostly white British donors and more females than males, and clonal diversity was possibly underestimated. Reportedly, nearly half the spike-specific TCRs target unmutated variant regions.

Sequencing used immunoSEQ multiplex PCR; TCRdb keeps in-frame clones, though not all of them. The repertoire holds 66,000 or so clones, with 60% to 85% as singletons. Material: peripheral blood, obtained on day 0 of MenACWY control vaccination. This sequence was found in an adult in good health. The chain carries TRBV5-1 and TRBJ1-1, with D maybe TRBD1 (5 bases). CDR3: CASSLGTHAREAFF. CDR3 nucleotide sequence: TGCGCCAGCAGCTTAGGGACTCATGCCCGGGAAGCTTTCTTT. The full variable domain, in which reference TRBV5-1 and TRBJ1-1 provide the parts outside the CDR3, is KAGVTQTPRYLIKTRGQQVTLSCSPISGHRSVSWYQQTPGQGLQFLFEYFSETQRNKGNFPGRFSGRQFSNSRSEMNVSTLELGDSALYLCASSLGTHAREAFFGQGTRLTVV.